These T cell receptor beta chains were read from a single sample in a study of OX40 agonist ivuxolimab in advanced cancers. Here immunoSEQ multiplex PCR was the method, and the copy in TCRdb shows in-frame clones only, minus some. The repertoire includes 65,000 to 85,000 clones, around 92% of them detected once, and about 9.1% sits in the top ten. This material consisted of CD4+ or CD8+ T cells sorted from blood, taken in a trial of the OX40 agonist ivuxolimab. The receptors were gathered from an adult with an advanced solid tumor such as melanoma, head and neck, liver or kidney cancer. CDR3s include the opening cysteine and the closing phenylalanine or tryptophan. D genes are given only for firm matches. Rows give clone size only sometimes, using once, few, many, or a class for an expanded clone.

TRBV6-1,TRBJ1-4,NA,NA,CASDESGGRKLFF,TGTGCCAGCGATGAGTCGGGGGGGCGAAAACTGTTTTTT
TRBV27,TRBJ1-2,NA,many,CASSLYLGQSYGYTF,TGTGCCAGCAGTTTATATCTCGGACAGTCTTATGGCTACACCTTC
TRBV11-1,TRBJ1-2,NA,NA,CASSDTHYRLFDYGYTF,TGTGCCAGCAGCGACACCCACTACAGGTTATTTGACTATGGCTACACCTTC
TRBV19,TRBJ2-3,NA,NA,CASSWLRGDTQYF,TGTGCCAGTAGCTGGTTAAGAGGGGATACGCAGTATTTT
TRBV4-1,TRBJ2-1,TRBD1,NA,CASSQPYRGHERNEQFF,TGCGCCAGCAGCCAACCTTACAGGGGGCATGAACGCAATGAGCAGTTCTTC
TRBV6-5,TRBJ2-1,NA,NA,CASSYILGVAEQFF,TGTGCCAGCAGTTATATTCTTGGGGTCGCTGAGCAGTTCTTC
TRBV13,TRBJ2-1,TRBD2,few,CASSALGGGAYNEQFF,TGTGCCAGCAGCGCTCTTGGCGGGGGGGCCTACAATGAGCAGTTCTTC
TRBV7-2,TRBJ1-1,NA,NA,CASSLYGQLNTEAFF,TGTGCCAGCAGCTTATATGGGCAGCTGAACACTGAAGCTTTCTTT
TRBV5-1,TRBJ2-1,TRBD2,NA,CASSFSGSYNEQFF,TGCGCCAGCAGCTTTAGCGGGAGCTACAATGAGCAGTTCTTC
TRBV6-5,TRBJ1-1,TRBD1,NA,CASSYPGQGAFF,TGTGCCAGCAGTTACCCCGGACAGGGGGCTTTCTTT
TRBV19,TRBJ2-3,TRBD2,NA,CASSIIPGGIDTQYF,TGTGCCAGTAGTATAATCCCGGGAGGTATAGATACGCAGTATTTT
TRBV10-2,TRBJ1-4,TRBD1,NA,CASSEPGQGEKLFF,TGCGCCAGCAGTGAGCCGGGACAGGGTGAAAAACTGTTTTTT
TRBV7-6,TRBJ1-2,TRBD1,NA,CASSGQQGLGGYTF,TGTGCCAGCAGCGGCCAACAGGGGCTTGGGGGCTACACCTTC
TRBV6-4,TRBJ2-2,TRBD1,NA,CASSPVGTATGELFF,TGTGCCAGCAGTCCCGTCGGGACAGCCACCGGGGAGCTGTTTTTT
TRBV5-5,TRBJ2-1,NA,NA,CASSSLAGNEQFF,TGTGCCAGCAGCTCTCTAGCTGGCAATGAGCAGTTCTTC
TRBV4-1,TRBJ2-3,NA,NA,CASSREYSTDTQYF,TGCGCCAGCAGCCGCGAGTATAGCACAGATACGCAGTATTTT
TRBV7-9,TRBJ2-2,TRBD1,NA,CASSLQGATGELFF,TGTGCCAGCAGCTTACAGGGGGCCACCGGGGAGCTGTTTTTT
TRBV6-6,TRBJ2-7,TRBD1,NA,CASRDRVSYEQYF,TGTGCCAGCAGGGACAGGGTGTCCTACGAGCAGTACTTC
TRBV7-9,TRBJ2-1,NA,once,CASSPSASYNEQFF,TGTGCCAGCAGCCCCTCCGCCTCCTACAATGAGCAGTTCTTC
TRBV18,TRBJ1-1,NA,NA,CASSPRGVNTEAFF,TGTGCCAGCTCACCACGGGGTGTGAACACTGAAGCTTTCTTT
TRBV18,TRBJ1-1,NA,NA,CASSPRAAGTGTEAFF,TGTGCCAGCTCACCCCGGGCTGCGGGGACCGGGACTGAAGCTTTCTTT
TRBV5-1,TRBJ2-7,TRBD2,NA,CASRPLAGGDEQYF,TGCGCCAGCCGTCCCTTAGCGGGAGGGGACGAGCAGTACTTC
TRBV5-1,TRBJ2-6,NA,NA,CASQRGQNSGANVLTF,TGCGCCAGCCAACGCGGACAGAACTCTGGGGCCAACGTCCTGACTTTC
TRBV7-2,TRBJ2-7,NA,NA,CASSSLGAVSYEQYF,TGTGCCAGCAGCTCCCTAGGAGCGGTTAGCTACGAGCAGTACTTC
TRBV6-4,TRBJ1-5,NA,NA,CASSDWGFSGSNQPQHF,TGTGCCAGCAGTGACTGGGGGTTCAGCGGTAGCAATCAGCCCCAGCATTTT
TRBV27,TRBJ1-2,NA,NA,CASSLLGENYGYTF,TGTGCCAGCAGTTTATTGGGGGAGAACTATGGCTACACCTTC
TRBV5-1,TRBJ2-2,NA,few,CASSWATANTGELFF,TGCGCCAGCAGCTGGGCTACAGCTAACACCGGGGAGCTGTTTTTT
TRBV5-1,TRBJ2-7,NA,NA,CASSSQAASSSYEQYF,TGCGCCAGCAGTTCCCAAGCGGCGTCAAGCTCCTACGAGCAGTACTTC
TRBV19,TRBJ2-3,NA,NA,CASRPFVGTTDTQYF,TGTGCCAGTAGACCTTTCGTGGGGACCACAGATACGCAGTATTTT
TRBV5-5,TRBJ1-2,NA,NA,CASSTDRGGYTF,TGTGCCAGCAGCACGGACCGAGGTGGCTACACCTTC
TRBV2,TRBJ1-1,TRBD1,NA,CASSFRGEAEAFF,TGTGCCAGCAGCTTCAGGGGGGAGGCTGAAGCTTTCTTT
TRBV5-1,TRBJ2-2,NA,NA,CASSAQGSNTEELFF,TGCGCCAGCAGCGCCCAGGGGTCGAACACCGAGGAGCTGTTTTTT
TRBV28,TRBJ1-1,TRBD1,NA,CASRLRTGVTNTEAFF,TGTGCCAGCAGACTCAGGACAGGGGTGACGAACACTGAAGCTTTCTTT
TRBV6-6,TRBJ1-2,NA,NA,CASTRDGGGSGRAF,TGTGCCAGCACTCGGGACGGGGGGGGCTCTGGTAGGGCCTTC
TRBV19,TRBJ1-5,NA,NA,CASRPSALFTGYQPQHF,TGTGCCAGTAGACCCTCGGCCCTTTTCACGGGGTATCAGCCCCAGCATTTT
TRBV7-6,TRBJ1-6,NA,NA,CASSSLGHGNSPLHF,TGTGCCAGCAGTTCCCTGGGACATGGCAATTCACCCCTCCACTTT
TRBV19,TRBJ2-5,NA,few,CASSIGPSQETQYF,TGTGCCAGTAGTATTGGGCCATCTCAAGAGACCCAGTACTTC
TRBV7-9,TRBJ1-1,NA,NA,CASSGRRSEAFF,TGTGCCAGCAGTGGAAGGCGGTCTGAAGCTTTCTTT